These T cell receptor beta chains were read from a single sample in a study of T cells in Graves' hyperthyroidism and ophthalmopathy. Via MiXCR, TCRdb re-called the multiplex PCR reads, giving one row per CDR3 protein. This sample yields around 300,000 distinct CDR3 sequences, of which 12% to 15% are seen a single time; around 32% belongs to the top ten. Sequenced: blood. The receptors originated from a woman aged 40 to 49 with Graves' ophthalmopathy. Both conserved end residues are part of each CDR3. Each record gives: J gene, V gene, D gene, CDR3 protein. A D gene is named only where the DNA matches it firmly.

>TRBJ2-5|TRBV15|.
CATSRDDGGETQYF
>TRBJ2-1|TRBV27|.
CASLGSGGRGGEQFF
>TRBJ2-1|TRBV20-1|.
CWTGSSYNEQFF
>TRBJ2-2|TRBV2|.
CASSDGTAPGELFF
>TRBJ2-7|TRBV11-2|.
CASSLLGNSYEQYF
>TRBJ1-2|TRBV7-2|TRBD1
CASSLGGDRGPGYTF
>TRBJ1-5|TRBV12-3/TRBV12-4|.
CASSISRDSSNQPQHF
>TRBJ1-5|TRBV12-3/TRBV12-4|TRBD1
CASSKTGRPSPQHF
>TRBJ1-4|TRBV11-2|.
CASSLGSNLWEKLFF
>TRBJ1-6|TRBV6-8|TRBD1
CASSYAGGSYNSPLHF
>TRBJ2-3|TRBV25-1|.
CASSVLAGITDTQYF
>TRBJ2-1|TRBV11-1|.
CASGPADYNEQFF
>TRBJ2-2|TRBV2|.
CASSDKVNTGELFF
>TRBJ1-1|TRBV10-3|.
CATSTGISTEAFF
>TRBJ2-3|TRBV5-8|TRBD1
CASSLGQGAADTQYF
>TRBJ2-5|TRBV28|.
CASSLSGRGFWETQYF
>TRBJ1-2|TRBV2|.
CASSLFGGGYTF
>TRBJ2-4|TRBV20-1|.
CSARDMGEAIQYF
>TRBJ1-1|TRBV3-1|.
CASSQVTELNTEAFF
>TRBJ1-5|TRBV5-1|.
CASSLVPGGNQPQHF
>TRBJ1-4|TRBV2|.
CAANAGFGSGRGEKLFF
>TRBJ1-2|TRBV9|.
CASSAVGGTVYGYTF
>TRBJ1-2|TRBV7-9|.
CASSLASGVGYGYTF
>TRBJ2-7|TRBV6-5|.
CASSSSSGVYEQYF
>TRBJ2-5|TRBV6-1|.
CASRDGAQIQYF
>TRBJ1-2|TRBV6-1|.
CASRGPINYGYTF
>TRBJ1-1|TRBV27|.
CASSLGGGSNTEAFF
>TRBJ1-5|TRBV12-3/TRBV12-4|.
CASSSTDPRRTQHF
>TRBJ2-2|TRBV29-1|.
CSVGLVNTGELFF
>TRBJ1-4|TRBV11-2|TRBD1
CASSLLMDRSLEKLFF
>TRBJ2-1|TRBV6-1|TRBD2
CASRPSGLAGGLEQFF
>TRBJ1-2|TRBV6-1|.
CASRVQYGQYRAYGYTF
>TRBJ2-3|TRBV12-3/TRBV12-4|.
CASSLSLGTDTQYF
>TRBJ1-2|TRBV6-5|.
CASSYVNRDSNYGYTF
>TRBJ2-7|TRBV4-1|TRBD1
CASSGTGTGSYEQYF
>TRBJ2-7|TRBV19|.
CASSSGVKDSSYEQYF
>TRBJ2-1|TRBV7-8|TRBD2
CASSSLAVMGNEQFF
>TRBJ2-7|TRBV7-9|.
CASSSRSRGGSRKQYF
>TRBJ2-3|TRBV29-1|.
CSVDYGGGVNTQYF
>TRBJ2-7|TRBV12-3/TRBV12-4|TRBD1
CASSLRTGFNHEQYF
>TRBJ2-3|TRBV5-1|.
CASSLLQQSTDTQYF
>TRBJ2-5|TRBV20-1|.
CSATPRRGPSGETQYF
>TRBJ1-5|TRBV14|TRBD1
CASSQGWDRIYSNQPQHF
>TRBJ2-7|TRBV29-1|.
CSVVENTGDEQYF
>TRBJ1-1|TRBV7-2|.
CASSIRQEGAEAFF
>TRBJ2-5|TRBV30|TRBD2
CAWSFRTSGREETQYF
>TRBJ2-5|TRBV7-6|.
CASSLAAETQYF
>TRBJ2-2|TRBV7-9|.
CASSLGGITGELFF
>TRBJ2-7|TRBV25-1|TRBD1
CASSRDRGFFYEQYF
>TRBJ2-2|TRBV12-3/TRBV12-4|TRBD2
CASSFWAGGPSTGELFF
>TRBJ2-7|TRBV7-6|TRBD1
CASSLEDRGDDEQYF
>TRBJ1-2|TRBV7-9|.
CASSTSGTPYYGYTF
>TRBJ2-4|TRBV28|.
CASSLGILNIQYF
>TRBJ1-6|TRBV5-1|TRBD1
CASSYRQGRNSPLHF
>TRBJ2-7|TRBV25-1|TRBD2
CASNSGGYSYEQYF
>TRBJ2-1|TRBV20-1|TRBD1
CSARDWDRRSYNEQFF
>TRBJ1-4|TRBV7-9|TRBD1
CASSLATGRGEKLFF
>TRBJ1-2|TRBV6-1|.
CASRLRGYGYTF
>TRBJ2-7|TRBV20-1|TRBD2
CSARSGIPYEQYF
>TRBJ2-1|TRBV10-3|.
CAISELKGNYNEQFF